This T cell receptor (beta chain) was captured in a study of T cells in Graves' hyperthyroidism and ophthalmopathy. CDR1 and CDR2 (germline): MGHDK, SYGVNS. Trimming took 2 bases from V and 3 from J; bases not matched to a gene: 13. The CDR3 loop spans 18 amino acids. TCR beta CDR3 regions were amplified from RNA transcripts. Carried out on the TCR CDR3, a first-round RT-PCR used the HTBI primer set. TCRdb redid the calling of the multiplex PCR reads with MiXCR, one entry per CDR3 protein. Altogether 470,000 or so distinct CDR3 sequences are present, roughly 20% being singletons, with the ten largest covering 26%.

This receptor was taken from a man younger than 35 with Graves' hyperthyroidism. This chain links TRBV25-1 with TRBJ1-1; 9 nucleotides match TRBD1. The material sequenced was blood. CDR3 loop: CASSEKVRGQGWYTEAFF. The CDR3 DNA sequence: TGTGCCAGCAGTGAAAAAGTGAGAGGACAGGGGTGGTACACTGAAGCTTTCTTT.